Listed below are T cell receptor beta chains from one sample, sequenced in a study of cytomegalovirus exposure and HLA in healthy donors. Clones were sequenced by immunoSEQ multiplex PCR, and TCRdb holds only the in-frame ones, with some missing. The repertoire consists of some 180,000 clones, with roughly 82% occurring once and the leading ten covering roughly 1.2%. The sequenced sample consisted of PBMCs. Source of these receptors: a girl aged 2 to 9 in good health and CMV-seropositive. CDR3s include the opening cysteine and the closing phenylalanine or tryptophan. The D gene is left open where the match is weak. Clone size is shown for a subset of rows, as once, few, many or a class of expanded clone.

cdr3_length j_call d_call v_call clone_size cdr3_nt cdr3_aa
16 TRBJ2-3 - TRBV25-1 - TGTGCCAGCAGTGACCCGGGGTTAGCCATCACAGATACGCAGTATTTT CASSDPGLAITDTQYF
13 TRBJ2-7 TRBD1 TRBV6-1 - TGTGCCACCCACCGGGACAGTCCCTACGAGCAGTACTTC CATHRDSPYEQYF
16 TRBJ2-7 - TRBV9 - TGTGCCAGCAGCCCACTCGGGACTTCGGATATTTACGAGCAGTACTTC CASSPLGTSDIYEQYF
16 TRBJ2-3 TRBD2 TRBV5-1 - TGCGCCAGCAGCTTGGGGAAGTGGGAGGGCCTTGATACGCAGTATTTT CASSLGKWEGLDTQYF
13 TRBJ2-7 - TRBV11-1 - TGTGCCAGCAGCTTAGAAGGGGTTCAGGAGCAGTACTTC CASSLEGVQEQYF
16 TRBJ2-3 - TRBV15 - TGTGCCACCAGCATCAAAAGCGGGCGGAGCTCAGATACGCAGTATTTT CATSIKSGRSSDTQYF
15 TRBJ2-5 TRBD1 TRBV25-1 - TGTGCCAGCAGTGGTCGACAGGGGACGCAGGAGACCCAGTACTTC CASSGRQGTQETQYF
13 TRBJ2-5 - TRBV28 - TGTGCCAGCAGTTTTCCCAGGGGCGAGACCCAGTACTTC CASSFPRGETQYF
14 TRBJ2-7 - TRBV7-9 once TGTGCCAGCAGCTACGGCGGGACCTCCTACGAGCAGTACTTC CASSYGGTSYEQYF
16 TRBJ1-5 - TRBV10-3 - TGTGCCATCAGTGAGGGTCAGGGGTTTGGCAATCAGCCCCAGCATTTT CAISEGQGFGNQPQHF
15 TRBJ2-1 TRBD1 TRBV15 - TGTGCCACCAGCATTGAACAGGGGGCTAACAATGAGCAGTTCTTC CATSIEQGANNEQFF
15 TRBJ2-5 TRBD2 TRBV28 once TGTGCCAGCAGTTGGAAGGTGGGACTAAGAGAGACCCAGTACTTC CASSWKVGLRETQYF
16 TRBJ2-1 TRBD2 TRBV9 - TGTGCCAGCAGCGTAGCGGTAGTAGCGGGAATGGATGAGCAGTTCTTC CASSVAVVAGMDEQFF
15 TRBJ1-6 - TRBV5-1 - TGCGCCAGCAGCATACAGGTACTGGGGAATTCACCCCTCCACTTT CASSIQVLGNSPLHF
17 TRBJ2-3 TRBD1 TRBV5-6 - TGTGCCAGCAGCTTCCGGGGTAGACAGGGTAGCACAGATACGCAGTATTTT CASSFRGRQGSTDTQYF
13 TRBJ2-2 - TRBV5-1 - TGCGCCAGCAGCCCCGGTAACACCGGGGAGCTGTTTTTT CASSPGNTGELFF
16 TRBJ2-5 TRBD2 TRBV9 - TGTGCCAGCAGCCCTAGGGGCGGGAGGGGGCAAGAGACCCAGTACTTC CASSPRGGRGQETQYF